What follows are 19 T cell receptor beta chains derived from one specimen sequenced in a study of graft-versus-host responses after intestinal transplantation. Using immunoSEQ multiplex PCR, the repertoire was profiled, and TCRdb retains in-frame clones only, with some absent. The sample carries 75,000 to 95,000 clones, under 95% recorded once. These TCRs' antigens remain unknown. This specimen was unstimulated CD4+ T cells sorted from spleen or lymph node cells, taken before transplant. These receptors all stem from a human donor who was the organ donor for an intestinal transplant.

CDR3 DNA: TGTGCCAGTACCTTAATCGGGACAGCTAGAGGCTACACCTTC. Its translation is CASTLIGTARGYTF. V and J are TRBV9 and TRBJ1-2; 7 bases are shared with TRBD1. The CDR3 contains 14 residues. Germline values: CDR1 SGDLS, CDR2 YYNGEE. V was pared by 8 bases and J by 8 bases, with 15 bases of the junction left unmatched.

This rearrangement joins TRBV7-8 to TRBJ2-2; 7 bases fit TRBD2. Trimming at V came to 2 bases and at J to 2 bases, leaving 8 bases not matched to a gene. The CDR3 is 17 amino acids. The germline gives CDR1 SGHVS, CDR2 FQNEAQ. The CDR3 sequence: CASSLMASGLNTGELFF. The CDR3 region has the DNA TGTGCCAGCAGCTTAATGGCTAGCGGCCTAAACACCGGGGAGCTGTTTTTT.

Only one count was recorded for this clone. The chain is built from TRBV6-1 and TRBJ1-1, with D maybe TRBD1 (6 bases). This CDR3 spans 11 amino acids. CDR1 is MNHNS and CDR2 is SASEGT in the germline V gene. With 7 bases removed from V and 10 bases from J, the gap between germline ends came to 13 bases. Written as DNA, the CDR3 is TGTGCCAGCATCCTAACAGGGATAGCTTTCTTT. It yields the protein CASILTGIAFF.

This chain links TRBV27 with TRBJ2-2, with D possibly matching TRBD2 (5 bases). Germline V gene data show CDR1 as MNHEY and CDR2 as SMNVEV (reference sequence). The germline V and J ends were trimmed by 5 bases and 6 bases, with 13 bases remaining between them. The CDR3 length is 14 residues. CDR3 coding DNA: TGTGCCAGCAGTAGAGGGCTGGGCGCCGGGGAGCTGTTTTTT. Residues: CASSRGLGAGELFF.

The chain is built from TRBV6-5 and TRBJ2-7, with D tentatively TRBD1 (6 bases). The CDR3 sequence is 13 residues long. Per germline, CDR1 MNHEY and CDR2 SVGAGI. The germline V and J ends were trimmed by 6 bases and 5 bases, with 14 bases remaining between them. The CDR3 sequence is CASSVTGLNEQYF. CDR3 DNA: TGTGCCAGCAGCGTTACAGGGCTAAACGAGCAGTACTTC.

The chain employs TRBV29-1 and TRBJ2-3; TRBD1 matches at 7 bases. CDR3 length equals 18 residues. The germline V gene has CDR1 SQVTM and CDR2 ANQGSEA. The trim removed 6 bases at V and 8 bases at J, leaving 26 bases unmatched. This CDR3 is CSVILGGGGQSLLTTQYF. The CDR3 DNA sequence: TGCAGCGTCATTCTAGGAGGTGGGGGACAGTCTCTCCTCACTACGCAGTATTTT.

The chain couples TRBV6-5 to TRBJ2-3, with 12 bases fitting TRBD2. With 8 bases clipped from V and 2 bases from J, the junction kept 2 bases outside the gene matches. The CDR3 totals 14 residues. The germline V gene encodes CDR1 MNHEY and CDR2 SVGAGI. The CDR3 loop reads CASRLAGVTDTQYF. For the CDR3, the DNA is TGTGCCAGCCGACTAGCGGGAGTCACAGATACGCAGTATTTT.

The chain is built from TRBV13 and TRBJ2-7; TRBD2 agrees at 8 bases. CDR1 is PRHDT and CDR2 is FYEKMQ in the germline V gene (reference sequence). Losses at the gene ends were 5 bases for V and 3 bases for J; bases not matched to a gene: 12. This CDR3 is built from 16 residues. The CDR3 sequence: CASSPKGAGAYYEQYF. The CDR3 DNA reads as TGTGCCAGCAGCCCAAAGGGAGCGGGGGCCTACTACGAGCAGTACTTC.

The chain uses TRBV18 and TRBJ2-1; maybe TRBD1 (5 bases). The CDR3 runs to 17 residues. Germline CDR1 and CDR2: KGHSH and LQKENI. Trimming stripped 4 bases from V and 4 bases from J, with 20 bases between. The CDR3 nucleotides are TGTGCCAGCTCACTTTGGATGGGCCAGGGTATATACAATGAGCAGTTCTTC. The encoded protein is CASSLWMGQGIYNEQFF.

This clone was detected only once. The rearrangement joins TRBV28 to TRBJ1-1, with a tentative D call TRBD1 (5 bases). This CDR3 region has 11 residues. V lost 5 bases and J 8 bases, leaving 9 bases between the germline ends. Germline-derived CDR1 and CDR2 are MDHEN and SYDVKM. DNA for the CDR3: TGTGCCAGCAGTCCCAGGACAGAAGCTTTCTTT. As protein: CASSPRTEAFF.

The V call is TRBV5-1, the J call TRBJ1-1; maybe TRBD1 (5 bases). V lost 4 bases to trimming and J lost 0 bases, with 10 bases between them. The germline CDR1 and CDR2 sequences are SGHRS and YFSETQ. This CDR3 has 14 amino acids. The CDR3 region has the DNA TGCGCCAGCAGCGCAGACAGCATGAACACTGAAGCTTTCTTT. Protein sequence: CASSADSMNTEAFF. Drawing the rest from reference TRBV5-1 and TRBJ1-1, the complete variable domain is KAGVTQTPRYLIKTRGQQVTLSCSPISGHRSVSWYQQTPGQGLQFLFEYFSETQRNKGNFPGRFSGRQFSNSRSEMNVSTLELGDSALYLCASSADSMNTEAFFGQGTRLTVV.

The sample holds one count of this clone. This rearrangement joins TRBV20-1 to TRBJ2-7; D may be TRBD2 (5 bases). This CDR3 contains 11 residues. The V end lost 3 bases, the J end lost 6 bases, and 9 bases lay between the germline ends. Germline V gene lookup returns CDR1 DFQATT and CDR2 SNEGSKA (reference sequence). As DNA, the CDR3 is TGCAGTGCTAGGAGGGATTCCGAGCAGTACTTC. It yields the protein CSARRDSEQYF.

The V gene is TRBV18, the J gene TRBJ2-5; possibly TRBD1 for D (6 bases). V lost 8 bases and J lost 2, with 12 bases in between. This CDR3 contains 13 residues. CDR1 and CDR2 (germline): KGHSH, LQKENI. The CDR3 spells CASTRDNQETQYF. CDR3 nucleotides: TGTGCCAGCACACGGGACAATCAAGAGACCCAGTACTTC.

The rearrangement links TRBV11-2 to TRBJ1-6; D possibly corresponds to TRBD1 (6 bases). The ends were cut back, 4 bases at V and 10 bases at J, with 20 bases in the middle. There are 16 residues in the CDR3. Germline V gene data show CDR1 as SGHAT and CDR2 as FQNNGV. The CDR3 DNA is TGTGCCAGCAGCTCGAATCACGGGACACGGTTATCACCCCTCCACTTT. Translation: CASSSNHGTRLSPLHF.

The chain combines TRBV5-1 with TRBJ2-3; perhaps TRBD2 as D (5 bases). Germline V gives CDR1 SGHRS, CDR2 YFSETQ. The CDR3 contains 14 residues. Trimming stripped 1 base from V and 8 bases from J, with 14 bases between. In DNA, the CDR3 is TGCGCCAGCAGCTTGAATTCCGGGATTGGTACGCAGTATTTT. It specifies CASSLNSGIGTQYF.

This chain joins TRBV19 and TRBJ1-5; tentative D call: TRBD1 (5 bases). V lost 2 bases and J 7 bases, leaving 15 bases between the germline ends. Looked up from germline, CDR1 is LNHDA and CDR2 is SQIVND (reference sequence). This CDR3 has 15 amino acids. This CDR3 reads CASSISGHPYQPQHF. The CDR3 nucleotides are TGTGCCAGTAGTATAAGTGGACACCCCTACCAGCCCCAGCATTTT.

This clone occurred once. The rearrangement links TRBV28 to TRBJ2-1; TRBD2 matches 8 bases. Germline-derived CDR1 and CDR2 are MDHEN and SYDVKM. The CDR3 is 19 residues long. Trimming cost V 3 bases and J 5 bases; bases outside gene matches: 18. In nucleotides, the CDR3 is TGTGCCAGCAGTTTGGCCCCCCCTCGACTAGCGAAACATAACAATGAGCAGTTCTTC. As protein: CASSLAPPRLAKHNNEQFF.

This clone was picked up one time. The chain has TRBV6-5 and TRBJ1-2; the match to TRBD1 covers 7 bases. Trimming took 4 bases from V and 8 from J; bases not matched to a gene: 13. This CDR3 comprises 15 residues. Germline values: CDR1 MNHEY, CDR2 SVGAGI. The CDR3 DNA sequence: TGTGCCAGCAGTTCCAGCTCGACAGGGTTAGAAGGCTACACCTTC. This encodes CASSSSSTGLEGYTF.

The chain employs TRBV6-5 and TRBJ1-2; D remains ambiguous. V was cut by 0 bases and J by 1 base, with 9 bases left in between. This CDR3 contains 15 residues. Germline lookup yields CDR1 MNHEY and CDR2 SVGAGI. CDR3 sequence: CASSYSPVNNYGYTF. CDR3 coding DNA: TGTGCCAGCAGTTACTCACCAGTAAATAACTATGGCTACACCTTC.